This T cell receptor beta chain was sequenced in a study of cytomegalovirus exposure and HLA in healthy donors. The V and J ends lost 5 bases and 6 bases respectively, with 18 bases between them. Germline V lookup: CDR1 MNHEY, CDR2 SMNVEV (reference sequence). This CDR3 contains 15 residues. General study results and limits: TCR beta chains numbering some 160 were designated cytomegalovirus-associated. In the 95 to 150 validation repertoires, a later analysis found that first-cohort TCR clusters tended to co-occur. Reports credit the classifier with highly specific, highly sensitive diagnosis of cytomegalovirus status.

Produced via immunoSEQ multiplex PCR; TCRdb's table is partial and in-frame only. Found here are about 83,000 clones, approximately 96% of them singletons; the top ten hold about 1.3%. On this clone itself: Its antigen remains unknown.

Among the 120 or so subjects of the validation cohort, separate from the approximately 660-subject first cohort, were the donors. This receptor was identified in a woman aged 18 to 35 in good health and CMV-seronegative. The chain has TRBV27 and TRBJ2-3, with D possibly TRBD2 on 6 matching bases. The sequenced sample was PBMCs. In DNA, the CDR3 is TGTGCCAGCAGTCCCGCGGGAAGATGGGCGGATACGCAGTATTTT. As protein: CASSPAGRWADTQYF.